A single count supports the clone carrying this TCR beta chain. CDR3 length: 11 amino acids. V lost 3 bases and J lost 3, with 3 bases in between. CDR1 and CDR2 (germline): LGHDT, YNNKEL (reference sequence). Source study methods: Estimation of nucleated cell counts relied on the amplification of reference gene primers. Assay used: immunoSEQ multiplex PCR; TCRdb lists only in-frame clones, some missing. That table is the source of V, J and clone size, and D and trimming were worked out from the DNA. This sample has fewer than 100,000 clones, with 87% found just once. This record belongs to a study of blood T cell repertoires in COVID-19. Study as a whole: The samples span acute and convalescent COVID-19 from the United States, Italy and Spain. The cDNA or gDNA used as material had been derived from T cells, B-cell-depleted T cells, or PBMCs.

Sequenced material: peripheral blood. The sequence was obtained from a woman older than 75 with acute or convalescent COVID-19. V is TRBV3-1 (or the pseudogene TRBV3-2) and J is TRBJ2-7, with no clear D. The CDR3 DNA is TGTGCCAGCAGCCAGAGCTACGAGCAGTACTTC. Translation: CASSQSYEQYF.